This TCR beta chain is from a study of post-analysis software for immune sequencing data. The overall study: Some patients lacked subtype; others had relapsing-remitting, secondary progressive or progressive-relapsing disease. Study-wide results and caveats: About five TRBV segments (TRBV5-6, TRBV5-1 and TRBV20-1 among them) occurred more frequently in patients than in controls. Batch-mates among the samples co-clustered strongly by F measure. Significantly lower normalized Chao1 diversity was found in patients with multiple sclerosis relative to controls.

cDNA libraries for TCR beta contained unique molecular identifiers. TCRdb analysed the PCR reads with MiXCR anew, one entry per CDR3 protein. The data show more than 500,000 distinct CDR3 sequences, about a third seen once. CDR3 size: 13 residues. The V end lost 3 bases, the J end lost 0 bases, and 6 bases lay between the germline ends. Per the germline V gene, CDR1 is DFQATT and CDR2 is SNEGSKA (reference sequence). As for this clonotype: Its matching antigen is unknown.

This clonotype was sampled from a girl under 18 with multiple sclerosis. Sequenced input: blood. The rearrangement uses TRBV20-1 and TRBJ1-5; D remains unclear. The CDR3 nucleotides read TGCAGTGCTAGCACTGGTAGCAATCAGCCCCAGCATTTT. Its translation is CSASTGSNQPQHF.